These 19 T cell receptor beta chains were all obtained from the same sample, sequenced in a study of PD-1 blockade in classical Hodgkin lymphoma. All patients relapsed after autologous stem cell transplantation, and brentuximab vedotin exposure varied. Clones were read by immunoSEQ multiplex PCR, and TCRdb kept only the in-frame ones, dropping some. The repertoire holds tens of thousands of clones, with 89% as singletons. The sample here was peripheral blood mononuclear cells (PBMCs), taken at baseline. The receptor source for this set is a human donor with classical Hodgkin lymphoma.

J is TRBJ1-1 and V is TRBV6-5, with D possibly TRBD1 on 5 matching bases. CDR1 and CDR2 (germline): MNHEY, SVGAGI. The CDR3 runs 15 residues. V lost 2 bases and J 1 base, leaving 11 bases between the germline ends. CDR3 nucleotides: TGTGCCAGCAGTTACGGGACTAGGTCGAACACTGAAGCTTTCTTT. Translated, it gives CASSYGTRSNTEAFF.

The V gene is TRBV4-1, the J gene TRBJ2-7; unclear D gene. Trimming removed 4 bases from V and 6 bases from J, with 10 bases in between. This CDR3 has 12 amino acids. In germline, CDR1 is MGHRA, CDR2 YSYEKL. CDR3 sequence: CASSLPFSEQYF. CDR3 sequence (DNA): TGCGCCAGCAGCCTACCCTTCAGCGAGCAGTACTTC.

This chain joins TRBV4-1 and TRBJ1-5; TRBD1 matches 12 bases. Germline V gives CDR1 MGHRA, CDR2 YSYEKL. Trimming removed 2 bases from V and 7 bases from J; junction bases left unmatched: 12. CDR3 size: 18 residues. The CDR3 reads CASSQTPFRDRGRQPQHF. The CDR3 coding sequence is TGCGCCAGCAGCCAAACACCTTTCCGGGACAGGGGGCGGCAGCCCCAGCATTTT.

The chain employs TRBV4-2 and TRBJ2-7; 11 bases agree with TRBD2. The CDR3 consists of 16 residues. V dropped 0 bases and J dropped 6; count of bases not matched to a gene: 7. Germline loops: CDR1 LGHNA, CDR2 YNFKEQ. CDR3: CASSQDSASGRSEQYF. CDR3 DNA: TGTGCCAGCAGCCAAGATTCGGCTAGCGGGAGGAGCGAGCAGTACTTC.

This chain connects TRBV7-6 to TRBJ2-7, with 8 bases fitting TRBD1. The V gene end was trimmed by 5 bases and the J gene end by 3 bases; junction bases not matched to a gene: 6. CDR3 length: 14 amino acids. The germline gives CDR1 SGHVS, CDR2 FNYEAQ. The CDR3 region has the DNA TGTGCCAGCAGCCCGGGGACAGGTGACTACGAGCAGTACTTC. Translation: CASSPGTGDYEQYF. Filled out from reference TRBV7-6 and TRBJ2-7, the complete variable domain reads GAGVSQSPRYKVTKRGQDVALRCDPISGHVSLYWYRQALGQGPEFLTYFNYEAQQDKSGLPNDRFSAERPEGSISTLTIQRTEQRDSAMYRCASSPGTGDYEQYFGPGTRLTVT.

Of note for this clone: At one end, the junction sequence differs from germline, possibly due to a read error. The J gene is TRBJ2-2, the V gene TRBV7-7; D perhaps matches TRBD2 (6 bases). The germline gives CDR1 SSHAT, CDR2 FNYEAQ (reference sequence). This CDR3 contains 16 residues. CDR3 amino acids: CASSLGVGGNTGELFF. CDR3 nucleotide sequence: TGTGCTAGCAGCTTAGGAGTGGGGGGGAACACCGGGGAGCTGTTTTTT. The full variable domain, with the rest looked up from reference TRBV7-7 and TRBJ2-2, is GAGVSQSPRYKVTKRGQDVTLRCDPISSHATLYWYQQALGQGPEFLTYFNYEAQPDKSGLPSDRFSAERPEGSISTLTIQRTEQRDSAMYRCASSLGVGGNTGELFFGEGSRLTVL.

V is TRBV11-2 and J is TRBJ2-1, with unresolved D. The germline V gene encodes CDR1 SGHAT and CDR2 FQNNGV. The CDR3 consists of 15 residues. The ends were cut back, 0 bases at V and 0 bases at J, with 6 bases in the middle. The CDR3 is CASSLDRLSYNEQFF. The CDR3 DNA reads TGTGCCAGCAGCTTAGACAGACTCTCCTACAATGAGCAGTTCTTC.

This chain connects TRBV7-8 to TRBJ2-5; 7 bases map to TRBD1. Unmatched junction bases numbered 9, after V lost 3 bases and J lost 2 bases. This CDR3 contains 16 residues. Germline V gene sequence: CDR1 SGHVS, CDR2 FQNEAQ. The CDR3, as DNA: TGTGCCAGCAGCTTCGAGGGACAGATAAGACAAGAGACCCAGTACTTC. This sequence encodes CASSFEGQIRQETQYF.

The V call is TRBV29-1, the J call TRBJ1-1, with 7 bases aligning to TRBD1. CDR1 is SQVTM, CDR2 ANQGSEA, per germline. This CDR3 region has 12 residues. With 7 bases clipped from V and 4 bases from J, the junction kept 6 bases outside the gene matches. Here the CDR3 reads CSGADRATEAFF. The CDR3, as DNA: TGCAGCGGGGCCGACAGGGCCACTGAAGCTTTCTTT.

This chain connects TRBV5-8 to TRBJ2-4; D is unclear. This CDR3 spans 13 amino acids. V lost 1 base, J lost 7 bases, and 9 bases lay in between. Looked up from germline, CDR1 is SGHTS and CDR2 is YDEGEE. The CDR3 DNA follows: TGTGCCAGCAGCTTGTCTGGGTTGAACATTCAGTACTTC. It is translated as CASSLSGLNIQYF.

As for this clone: The junction shows a germline mismatch at one end, possibly a read error. CDR3 residues: CASSLIAGQETQYF. In nucleotides, the CDR3 is TGTGCTAGCAGCTTAATAGCGGGGCAAGAGACCCAGTACTTC. The rearrangement uses TRBV7-7 and TRBJ2-5, with 8 bases identical to TRBD2. Germline V gives CDR1 SSHAT, CDR2 FNYEAQ (reference sequence). This CDR3 region has 14 residues.

The chain couples TRBV10-3 to TRBJ1-2, with D unclear. Germline CDR1 ENHRY, CDR2 SYGVKD. Trimming removed 0 bases from V and 4 bases from J, with 12 bases in between. This CDR3 has 15 residues. The CDR3 nucleotides read TGTGCCATCAGTGAGTCTACAGCCCTTTCCTATGGCTACACCTTC. Amino acids: CAISESTALSYGYTF.

The chain couples TRBV19 to TRBJ1-3; D might be TRBD1 (5 bases). Germline loops: CDR1 LNHDA, CDR2 SQIVND (reference sequence). The ends were cut back, 5 bases at V and 5 bases at J, with 19 bases in the middle. This CDR3 has 16 amino acids. CDR3 DNA: TGTGCCAGTAGTGCGCCGCGGGACCGTACAAGAAACACCATATATTTT. Translation: CASSAPRDRTRNTIYF.

The chain recombines TRBV30 with TRBJ1-5; D is unclear. Trimming removed 1 base at V and 0 bases at J, with 7 bases between. There are 14 residues in the CDR3. Germline V gene data show CDR1 as GTSNPN and CDR2 as SVGIG (reference sequence). The CDR3 coding sequence is TGTGCCTGGAGTGGGGCTTATAGCAATCAGCCCCAGCATTTT. Its translation: CAWSGAYSNQPQHF.

The CDR3 sequence is CASSPYPGELFF. CDR3 in DNA: TGTGCCAGCAGCCCATACCCCGGGGAGCTGTTTTTT. V and J are TRBV27 and TRBJ2-2, with D unresolved. V lost 6 bases to trimming and J lost 6 bases, with 8 bases between them. The CDR3 extends over 12 amino acids. The germline V gene encodes CDR1 MNHEY and CDR2 SMNVEV (reference sequence).

The V call is TRBV9, the J call TRBJ2-3; no reliable D call. Per the germline V gene, CDR1 is SGDLS and CDR2 is YYNGEE. CDR3 length: 15 residues. The V end lost 4 bases, the J end lost 8 bases, and 20 bases lay between the germline ends. CDR3 sequence (DNA): TGTGCCAGCAGCATGGGTAGTAGTCCTCCGGGTACGCAGTATTTT. This gives the protein CASSMGSSPPGTQYF.

The chain carries TRBV7-2 and TRBJ1-1; no clear D gene. V was cut by 2 bases and J by 1 base, with 8 bases left in between. The CDR3 length is 14 residues. Germline V CDR1 and CDR2: SGHTA, FQGNSA. This chain's CDR3 is CASSLWAANTEAFF. CDR3 nucleotides: TGTGCCAGCAGCTTATGGGCGGCGAACACTGAAGCTTTCTTT.

V usage is TRBV5-4 and J usage is TRBJ2-2, with a possible D match to TRBD1 (6 bases). Trimming took off 5 bases at V and 0 bases at J, with 14 bases between the two ends. The CDR3 is made up of 16 amino acids. The germline V gene has CDR1 SGHNT and CDR2 YYREEE (reference sequence). CDR3 protein: CASRELTGSNTGELFF. The CDR3, as DNA: TGTGCCAGCAGGGAACTGACAGGTTCGAACACCGGGGAGCTGTTTTTT.

The chain links TRBV27 to TRBJ2-1; TRBD2 is a possible D gene (5 bases). The germline V gene has CDR1 MNHEY and CDR2 SMNVEV (reference sequence). The V end was cut by 11 bases, the J end by 8 bases, with 16 bases between. CDR3 size: 12 residues. The CDR3 reads CAQRLAGHEQFF. As DNA, the CDR3 is TGTGCCCAGAGGCTAGCTGGCCATGAGCAGTTCTTC.